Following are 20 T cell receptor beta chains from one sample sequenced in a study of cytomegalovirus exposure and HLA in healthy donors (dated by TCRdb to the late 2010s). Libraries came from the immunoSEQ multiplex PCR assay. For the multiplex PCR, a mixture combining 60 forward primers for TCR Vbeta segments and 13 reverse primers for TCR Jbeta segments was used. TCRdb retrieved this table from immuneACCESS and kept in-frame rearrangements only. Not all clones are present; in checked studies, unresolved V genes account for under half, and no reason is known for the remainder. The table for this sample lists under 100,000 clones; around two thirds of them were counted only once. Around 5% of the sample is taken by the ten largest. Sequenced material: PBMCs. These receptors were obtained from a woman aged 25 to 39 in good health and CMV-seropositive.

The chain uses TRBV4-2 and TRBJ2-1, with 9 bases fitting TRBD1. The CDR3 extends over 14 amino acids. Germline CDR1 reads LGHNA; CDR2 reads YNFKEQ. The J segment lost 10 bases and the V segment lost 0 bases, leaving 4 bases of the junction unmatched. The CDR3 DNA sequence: TGTGCCAGCAGCCAAGATACAGGGGGCGACGAGCAGTTCTTC. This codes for CASSQDTGGDEQFF.

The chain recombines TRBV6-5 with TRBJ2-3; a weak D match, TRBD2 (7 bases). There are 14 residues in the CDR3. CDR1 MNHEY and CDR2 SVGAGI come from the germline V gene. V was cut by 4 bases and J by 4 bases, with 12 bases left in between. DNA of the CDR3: TGTGCCAGCAGTTCCGGGGGGCCCCCAGATACGCAGTATTTT. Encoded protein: CASSSGGPPDTQYF.

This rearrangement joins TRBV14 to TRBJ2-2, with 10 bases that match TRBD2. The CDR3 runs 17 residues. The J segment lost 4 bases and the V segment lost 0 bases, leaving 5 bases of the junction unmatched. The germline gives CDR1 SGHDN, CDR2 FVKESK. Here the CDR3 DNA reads TGTGCCAGCAGCCAAGAACCACTAGCGGGGAGCACCGGGGAGCTGTTTTTT. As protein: CASSQEPLAGSTGELFF.

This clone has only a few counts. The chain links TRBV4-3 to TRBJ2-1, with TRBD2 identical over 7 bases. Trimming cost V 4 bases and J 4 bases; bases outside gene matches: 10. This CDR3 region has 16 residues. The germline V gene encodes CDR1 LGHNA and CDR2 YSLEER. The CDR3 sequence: CASSPDPSGTYNEQFF. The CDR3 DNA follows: TGCGCCAGCAGCCCAGACCCTAGCGGTACGTACAATGAGCAGTTCTTC.

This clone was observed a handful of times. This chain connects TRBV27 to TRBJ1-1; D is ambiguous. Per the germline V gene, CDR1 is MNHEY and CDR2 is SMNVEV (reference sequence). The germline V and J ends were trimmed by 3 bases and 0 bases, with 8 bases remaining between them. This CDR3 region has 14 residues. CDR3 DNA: TGTGCCAGCAGTTTTTCTACAGTGAACACTGAAGCTTTCTTT. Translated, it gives CASSFSTVNTEAFF.

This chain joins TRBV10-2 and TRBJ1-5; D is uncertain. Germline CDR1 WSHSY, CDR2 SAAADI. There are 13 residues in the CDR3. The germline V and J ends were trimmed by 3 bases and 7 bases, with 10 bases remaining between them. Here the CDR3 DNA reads TGCGCCAGCAGTGACCTGTCGGGGCAGCCCCAGCATTTT. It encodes CASSDLSGQPQHF.

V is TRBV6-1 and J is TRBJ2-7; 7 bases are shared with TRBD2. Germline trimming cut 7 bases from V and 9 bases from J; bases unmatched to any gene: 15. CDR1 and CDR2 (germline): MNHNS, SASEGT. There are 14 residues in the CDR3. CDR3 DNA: TGTGCCAGCACCCTGGGGGGGTTGTCCTGGGGGCAGTACTTC. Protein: CASTLGGLSWGQYF.

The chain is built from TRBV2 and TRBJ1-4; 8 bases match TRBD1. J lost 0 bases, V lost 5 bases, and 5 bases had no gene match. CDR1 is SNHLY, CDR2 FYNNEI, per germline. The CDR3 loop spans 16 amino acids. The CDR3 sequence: CASSTGTGATNEKLFF. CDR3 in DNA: TGTGCCAGCAGTACCGGGACAGGAGCAACTAATGAAAAACTGTTTTTT.

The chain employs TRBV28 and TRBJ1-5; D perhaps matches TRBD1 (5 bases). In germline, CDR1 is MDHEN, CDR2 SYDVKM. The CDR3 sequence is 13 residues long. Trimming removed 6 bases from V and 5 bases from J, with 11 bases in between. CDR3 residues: CASSSEGDQPQHF. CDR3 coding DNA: TGTGCCAGCAGCTCAGAAGGGGATCAGCCCCAGCATTTT.

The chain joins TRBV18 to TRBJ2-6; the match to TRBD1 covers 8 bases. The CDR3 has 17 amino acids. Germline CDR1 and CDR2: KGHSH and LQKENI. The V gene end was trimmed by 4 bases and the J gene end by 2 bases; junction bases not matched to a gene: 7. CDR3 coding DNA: TGTGCCAGCTCACGACAGGGGAAGGTTACTGGGGCCAACGTCCTGACTTTC. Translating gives CASSRQGKVTGANVLTF.

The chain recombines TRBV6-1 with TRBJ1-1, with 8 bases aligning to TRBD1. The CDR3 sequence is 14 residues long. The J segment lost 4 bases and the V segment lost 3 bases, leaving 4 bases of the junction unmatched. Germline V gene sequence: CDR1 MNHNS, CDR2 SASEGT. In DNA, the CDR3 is TGTGCCAGCAGTGAGCAGGGGGCGAGCACTGAAGCTTTCTTT. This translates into CASSEQGASTEAFF.

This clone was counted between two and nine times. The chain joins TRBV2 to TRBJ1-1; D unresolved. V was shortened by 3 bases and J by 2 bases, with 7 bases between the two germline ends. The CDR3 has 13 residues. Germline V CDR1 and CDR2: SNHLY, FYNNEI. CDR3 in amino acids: CASSEAPNTEAFF. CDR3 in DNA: TGTGCCAGCAGTGAGGCTCCAAACACTGAAGCTTTCTTT.

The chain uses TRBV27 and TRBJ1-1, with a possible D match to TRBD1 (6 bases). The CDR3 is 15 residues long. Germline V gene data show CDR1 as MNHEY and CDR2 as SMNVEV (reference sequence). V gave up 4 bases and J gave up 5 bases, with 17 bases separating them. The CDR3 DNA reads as TGTGCCAGCAGTTCGAAGTTGGGACATGCTACTGAAGCTTTCTTT. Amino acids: CASSSKLGHATEAFF.

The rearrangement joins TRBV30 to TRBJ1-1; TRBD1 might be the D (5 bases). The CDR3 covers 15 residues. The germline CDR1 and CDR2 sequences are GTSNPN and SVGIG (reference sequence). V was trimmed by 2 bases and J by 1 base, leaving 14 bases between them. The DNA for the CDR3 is TGTGCCTGGAGTTTGGCTGGAGGGGCGAACACTGAAGCTTTCTTT. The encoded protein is CAWSLAGGANTEAFF. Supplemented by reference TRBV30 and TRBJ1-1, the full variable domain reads SQTIHQWPATLVQPVGSPLSLECTVEGTSNPNLYWYRQAAGRGLQLLFYSVGIGQISSEVPQNLSASRPQDRQFILSSKKLLLSDSGFYLCAWSLAGGANTEAFFGQGTRLTVV.

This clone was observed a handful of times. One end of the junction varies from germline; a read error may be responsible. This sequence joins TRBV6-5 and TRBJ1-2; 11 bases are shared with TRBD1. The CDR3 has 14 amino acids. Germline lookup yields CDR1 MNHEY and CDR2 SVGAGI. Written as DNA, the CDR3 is TGTGCCAGCAGTTACGGGACAGGGGGACTTGGCTACCCCTTC. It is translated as CASSYGTGGLGYPF.

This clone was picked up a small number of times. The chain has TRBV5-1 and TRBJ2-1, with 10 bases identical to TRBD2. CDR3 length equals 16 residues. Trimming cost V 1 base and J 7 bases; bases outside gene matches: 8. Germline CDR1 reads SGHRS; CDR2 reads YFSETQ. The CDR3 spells CASSLMFSGGNNEQFF. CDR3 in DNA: TGCGCCAGCAGCTTGATGTTTAGCGGGGGGAATAATGAGCAGTTCTTC. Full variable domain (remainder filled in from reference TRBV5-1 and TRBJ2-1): KAGVTQTPRYLIKTRGQQVTLSCSPISGHRSVSWYQQTPGQGLQFLFEYFSETQRNKGNFPGRFSGRQFSNSRSEMNVSTLELGDSALYLCASSLMFSGGNNEQFFGPGTRLTVL.

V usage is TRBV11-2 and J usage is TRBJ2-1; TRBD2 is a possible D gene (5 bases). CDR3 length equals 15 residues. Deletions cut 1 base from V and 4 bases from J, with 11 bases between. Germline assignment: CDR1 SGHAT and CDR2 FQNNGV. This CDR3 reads CASSLGRGGYNEQFF. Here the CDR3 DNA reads TGTGCCAGCAGCTTAGGCCGGGGTGGGTACAATGAGCAGTTCTTC.

For the CDR3, the DNA is TGTGCCAGCAGTAGAGGCGTTAACTATGGCTACACCTTC. Its protein is CASSRGVNYGYTF. This sequence joins TRBV6-6 and TRBJ1-2; D not certain. Germline V gene sequence: CDR1 MNHNY, CDR2 SVGAGI (reference sequence). Trimming took off 5 bases at V and 1 base at J, with 8 bases between the two ends. The CDR3 sequence is 13 residues long.

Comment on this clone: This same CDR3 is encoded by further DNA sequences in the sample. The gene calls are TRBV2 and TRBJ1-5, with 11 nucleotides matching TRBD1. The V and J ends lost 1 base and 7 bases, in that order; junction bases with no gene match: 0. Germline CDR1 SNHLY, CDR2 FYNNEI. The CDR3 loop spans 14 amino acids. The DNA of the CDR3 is TGTGCCAGCAGTGAAGGGACAGGGGGCCAGCCCCAGCATTTT. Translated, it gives CASSEGTGGQPQHF. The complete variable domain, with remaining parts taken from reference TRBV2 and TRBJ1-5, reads EPEVTQTPSHQVTQMGQEVILRCVPISNHLYFYWYRQILGQKVEFLVSFYNNEISEKSEIFDDQFSVERPDGSNFTLKIRSTKLEDSAMYFCASSEGTGGQPQHFGDGTRLSIL.

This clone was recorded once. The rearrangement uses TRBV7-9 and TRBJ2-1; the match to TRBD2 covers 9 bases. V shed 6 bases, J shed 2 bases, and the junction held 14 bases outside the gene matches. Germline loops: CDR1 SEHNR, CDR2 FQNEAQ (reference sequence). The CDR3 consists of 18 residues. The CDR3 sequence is CASRHRRPAGGPYNEQFF. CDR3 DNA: TGTGCCAGCAGACACAGACGCCCGGCGGGGGGGCCCTACAATGAGCAGTTCTTC.